This T cell receptor (beta chain) was sequenced during a study of human T cells and chemical hapten exposure. Time point given: pre-sensitization, week 0. Regarding treatment: therapeutic diphenylcyclopropenone sensitization with weekly scalp DPC. TCRdb re-derived calls from the RACE reads in MiXCR, one entry per CDR3 protein. The repertoire holds 280,000 or so distinct CDR3 sequences, about 7.7% seen once, with 0.9% to 1.5% in the top ten. Study-wide results and caveats: While controls formed fewer of them, expanded TCRs formed significantly more large CDR3 similarity clusters.

A remark on this clonotype: Its antigen is undetermined.

Sample: whole blood, taken in connection with sensitization to the hapten diphenylcyclopropenone (DPC). The receptor was isolated from a young man with alopecia areata. Some clones in this sample may be carry-over from other donors' samples.

The CDR3 spells CSVTEGTGRYYGYTF. The CDR3 bases are TGCAGCGTGACCGAGGGTACAGGGCGGTACTATGGCTACACCTTC. This chain joins TRBV29-1 and TRBJ1-2, with D possibly TRBD1 on 6 matching bases. Between the trimmed V and J ends, which lost 6 bases and 3 bases, there was a span of 20 bases. The length of the CDR3 is 15 residues. Germline V gives CDR1 SQVTM, CDR2 ANQGSEA. Looking up the rest from reference TRBV29-1 and TRBJ1-2 gives the full variable domain: SAVISQKPSRDICQRGTSLTIQCQVDSQVTMMFWYRQQPGQSLTLIATANQGSEATYESGFVIDKFPISRPNLTFSTLTVSNMSPEDSSIYLCSVTEGTGRYYGYTFGSGTRLTVV.